The text below deals with one T cell receptor (beta chain). No antigen is known for it. The record originates from a study of Ad26.COV2.S vaccination and SARS-CoV-2 variants. Whole-study findings and limits: Measures of TCR breadth and depth may have fallen short of total T cell responses.

Treatment noted: about 20 received Ad26.COV2.S at low or high dose, single or two shots; a few received placebo; per-sample allocation not given. Day 63 after the first vaccine or placebo injection was the time point for sampling. The assay was immunoSEQ multiplex PCR, and TCRdb's table has in-frame clones only and misses some. The sample comprises hundreds of thousands of clones, 88% of which are singletons, and 6.4% rests with the top ten. Sample: peripheral blood, taken in a trial of Ad26.COV2.S vaccine versus placebo. The TCR was taken from a person aged 18-60 years who received the Ad26.COV2.S COVID-19 vaccine or a placebo.

CDR3 coding DNA: TGCGCCAGCAGCTTTTCGTTCAGCGGGAGGCTTAATGAGCAGTTCTTC. It translates to CASSFSFSGRLNEQFF. The chain uses TRBV5-1 and TRBJ2-1; 9 bases are shared with TRBD2. CDR1 and CDR2 from the germline V gene are SGHRS and YFSETQ. Trimming removed 2 bases from V and 7 bases from J; junction bases left unmatched: 10. CDR3 length equals 16 residues.